These T cell receptor beta chains were read from a single sample in a study of patients and donors after allogeneic stem cell transplantation. MiXCR was run by TCRdb on the RT-PCR reads, yielding one entry per CDR3 protein. The data show 100,000 to 130,000 distinct CDR3 sequences, approximately 40% seen once. Sample: blood, either unsorted or a sorted T cell fraction (not recorded which). The receptors stem from a human donor who was either an allogeneic HSCT recipient or a stem cell or donor lymphocyte infusion donor (not recorded which). It is not recorded whose cells these are; they may come from a transplant donor. The conserved cysteine and the conserved F or W are not part of the CDR3 here. A D gene is named only where the DNA matches it firmly. The size field is filled for only some rows; it gives once, few, many or a size class.

>12|.|TRBV12-3/TRBV12-4|TRBJ2-7|few
ASSLGFRFGAQY
>11|TRBD2|TRBV7-8|TRBJ2-1|.
ASSLLVGGEQF
>10|.|TRBV4-3|TRBJ1-5|few
ASSQDGSPQH
>13|TRBD2|TRBV7-8|TRBJ2-3|.
ASGTSGTWADTQY
>13|.|TRBV19|TRBJ2-6|.
ASSIEGSGANVLT
>11|.|TRBV7-2|TRBJ2-1|.
ASSLELIGEQF
>10|.|TRBV27|TRBJ2-5|.
ASKRRGETQY
>9|.|TRBV2|TRBJ1-1|.
ASRGETEAF
>12|TRBD1|TRBV29-1|TRBJ2-5|once
SVTRDRGRETQY
>13|TRBD1|TRBV28|TRBJ2-5|.
ASRTGTAYRETQY
>12|.|TRBV6-5|TRBJ2-7|few
ASRGRDPNGEQY
>12|.|TRBV18|TRBJ1-2|few
ASSPGVHNYGYT
>14|TRBD2|TRBV12-3/TRBV12-4|TRBJ2-3|.
ASRPSGLAGTDTQY
>13|.|TRBV28|TRBJ2-1|few
ASSFIRGSGNEQF
>11|.|TRBV20-1|TRBJ1-2|few
SGSGGANYGYT
>14|TRBD1|TRBV29-1|TRBJ1-2|.
SVGAGQGAPNYGYT
>12|TRBD1|TRBV2|TRBJ1-2|few
ASTRQGTDYGYT
>14|.|TRBV9|TRBJ2-5|few
ASSVEQGWGQETQY
>14|.|TRBV5-5|TRBJ1-6|once
ASSKGPSSYNSPLH
>13|.|TRBV4-3|TRBJ1-1|few
ASSQASGMGTEAF